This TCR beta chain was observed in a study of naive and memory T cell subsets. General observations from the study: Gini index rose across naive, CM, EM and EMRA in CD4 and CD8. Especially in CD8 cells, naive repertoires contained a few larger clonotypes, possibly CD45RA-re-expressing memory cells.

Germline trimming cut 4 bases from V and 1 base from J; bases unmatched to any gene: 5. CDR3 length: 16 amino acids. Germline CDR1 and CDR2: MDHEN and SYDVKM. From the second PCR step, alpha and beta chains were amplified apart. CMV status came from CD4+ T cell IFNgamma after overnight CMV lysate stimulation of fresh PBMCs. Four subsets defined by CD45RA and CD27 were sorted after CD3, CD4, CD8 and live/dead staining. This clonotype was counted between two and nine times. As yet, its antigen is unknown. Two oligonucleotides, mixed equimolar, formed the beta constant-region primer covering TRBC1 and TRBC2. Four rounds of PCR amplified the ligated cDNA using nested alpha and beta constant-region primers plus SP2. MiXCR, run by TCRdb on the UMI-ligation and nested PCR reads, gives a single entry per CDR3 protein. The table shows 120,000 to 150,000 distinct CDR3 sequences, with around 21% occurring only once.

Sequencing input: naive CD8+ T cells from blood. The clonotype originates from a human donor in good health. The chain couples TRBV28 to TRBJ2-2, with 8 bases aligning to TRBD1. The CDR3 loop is CASSSRTGQNTGELFF. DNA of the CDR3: TGTGCCAGCAGTTCCCGGACAGGGCAGAACACCGGGGAGCTGTTTTTT.